The entry below describes one T cell receptor beta chain. Its antigen is undetermined. TCRdb independently ran MiXCR on the 5' RACE reads; one entry per CDR3 protein. The sample lists hundreds of thousands of distinct CDR3 sequences; roughly a quarter were seen once. This entry comes from a study of identical twins. Study-level points and caveats: Instead of following the same donors, the conclusions were based on cross-sectional statistical analysis.

The germline gives CDR1 SNHLY, CDR2 FYNNEI. This CDR3 has 14 residues. V lost 6 bases to trimming and J lost 4 bases; unmatched junction nucleotides: 8. This sample also appeared in a second study, on T cells expressing NK-cell markers. This second study notes: It was sorted CD3+CD56+NKG2C+, CD3+CD56+NKG2C- and CD3+CD56-NKG2C+ T cells that supplied the TCR beta repertoires. Dominant NKG2C+ clonotypes accounted for roughly 1.0-7.0% of CD8+ T cells in over 5 donors. Similarly, these clonotypes led the CD3+CD56-NKG2C+ fraction as well in a handful of donors.

The sequence was collected from a woman aged 18-35 years in good health. The sequenced sample was CD4+ T cells sorted from blood. This rearrangement joins TRBV2 to TRBJ2-7, with TRBD1 identical over 8 bases. In DNA form, the CDR3 reads TGTGCCAGCAGATACGGACAGGGCCCGTACGAGCAGTACTTC. It specifies CASRYGQGPYEQYF.